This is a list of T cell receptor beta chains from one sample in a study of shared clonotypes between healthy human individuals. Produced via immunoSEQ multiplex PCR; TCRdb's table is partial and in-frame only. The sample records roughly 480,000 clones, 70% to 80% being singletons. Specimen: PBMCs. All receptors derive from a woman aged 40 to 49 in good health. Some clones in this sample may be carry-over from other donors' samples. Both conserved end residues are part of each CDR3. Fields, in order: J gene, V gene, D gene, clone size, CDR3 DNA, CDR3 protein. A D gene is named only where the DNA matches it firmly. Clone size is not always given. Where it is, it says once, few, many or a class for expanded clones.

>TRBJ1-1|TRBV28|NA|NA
TGTGCCAGCAGCCCGGCGGGGGTCGTGAACACTGAAGCTTTCTTT
CASSPAGVVNTEAFF
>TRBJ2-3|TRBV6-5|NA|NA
TGTGCCAGCAGTTACCCTGGCAGCGAGACAGATACGCAGTATTTT
CASSYPGSETDTQYF
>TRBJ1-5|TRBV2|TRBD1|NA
TGTGCCAGCAGGGGACAGGACAATCAGCCCCAGCATTTT
CASRGQDNQPQHF
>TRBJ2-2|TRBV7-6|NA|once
TGTGCCAGCACCTCGACAGATGACACCGGGGAGCTGTTTTTT
CASTSTDDTGELFF
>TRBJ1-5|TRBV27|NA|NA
TGTGCCAGCAGTCCCCCCCTTACGGGAGATAGCAATCAGCCCCAGCATTTT
CASSPPLTGDSNQPQHF
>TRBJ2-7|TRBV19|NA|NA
TGTGCCAGTAGTATCCAACCAGGGTTCGAGCAGTACTTC
CASSIQPGFEQYF
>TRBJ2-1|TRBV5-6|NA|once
TGTGCCAGCGGATGGGGTCTCTATTACAATGAGCAGTTCTTC
CASGWGLYYNEQFF
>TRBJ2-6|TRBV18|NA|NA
TGTGCCAGCTCCGAAAGGGTCTCTACTGGGGCCAACGTCCTGACTTTC
CASSERVSTGANVLTF
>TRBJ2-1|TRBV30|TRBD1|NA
TGTGCCTGGAGTGTACAAGGGACAGGGGTTGGAGAGCAGTTCTTC
CAWSVQGTGVGEQFF
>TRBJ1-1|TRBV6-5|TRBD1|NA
TGTGCCAGCAGTTACGGAACCGGGACAGGTGAAGCTTTCTTT
CASSYGTGTGEAFF
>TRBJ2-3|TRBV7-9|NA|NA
TGTGCCAGCAACCAGGTTCTGGGTACGCAGTATTTT
CASNQVLGTQYF
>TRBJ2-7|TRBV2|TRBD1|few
TGTGCCAGCCGGGACAGGGGTTACGAGCAGTACTTC
CASRDRGYEQYF
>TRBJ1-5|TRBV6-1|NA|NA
TGTGCCAGCAGTGAATACACCGATAGCAATCAGCCCCAGCATTTT
CASSEYTDSNQPQHF
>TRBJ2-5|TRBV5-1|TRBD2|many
TGCGCCAGCACCCATGGGGCGGGAGTTAACCAAGAGACCCAGTACTTC
CASTHGAGVNQETQYF
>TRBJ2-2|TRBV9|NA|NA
TGTGCCAGCAGCGTAGTTCAGGGCACCGGGGAGCTGTTTTTT
CASSVVQGTGELFF
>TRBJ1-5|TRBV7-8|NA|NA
TGTGCCAGCAGCGTACAGGTTTTGGGCAATCAGCCCCAGCATTTT
CASSVQVLGNQPQHF
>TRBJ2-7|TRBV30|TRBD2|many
TGTGCCTGGAGTGGTCAGGCGGGAGTTGCCTACGAGCAGTACTTC
CAWSGQAGVAYEQYF
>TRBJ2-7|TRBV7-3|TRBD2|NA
TGTGCCAGCAGCCTGGGACTAGCGGGAGGCGAGCAGTACTTC
CASSLGLAGGEQYF
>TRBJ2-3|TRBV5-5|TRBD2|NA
TGTGCCAGCACCGGACTAGCGTTTGACTATACGCAGTATTTT
CASTGLAFDYTQYF
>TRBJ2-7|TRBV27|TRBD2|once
TGTGCCAGCAGATCCCTAGCGGGAGGCCACTTTTCCTACGAGCAGTACTTC
CASRSLAGGHFSYEQYF
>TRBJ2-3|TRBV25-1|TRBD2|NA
TGTGCCAGCAGTGAATTAGGAGGGAGGGCCCCAGATACGCAGTATTTT
CASSELGGRAPDTQYF
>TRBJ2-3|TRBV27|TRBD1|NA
TGTGCCAGCAGTTTATGGGACAGCTCGCCCACAGATACGCAGTATTTT
CASSLWDSSPTDTQYF